This T cell receptor beta chain was observed in a study of T cell repertoires in cytomegalovirus infection. This CDR3 has 16 residues. V shed 6 bases, J shed 0 bases, and the junction held 4 bases outside the gene matches. The germline V gene has CDR1 DFQATT and CDR2 SNEGSKA (reference sequence). About this clonotype itself: Its cognate antigen is unknown.

Each CDR3 protein is one row after TCRdb ran MiXCR on the reads. The table lists some 200,000 distinct CDR3 sequences, 35% to 40% of them singletons. This TCR derives from a human donor in good health (CMV status not recorded). Some clones in this sample may be carry-over from other donors' samples. The starting material was CD8+ T cells from cultured PBMCs, obtained from culture after CMV antigen stimulation. The rearrangement links TRBV20-1 to TRBJ2-1, with TRBD2 matching 14 bases. The CDR3 DNA follows: TGCAGTGCGACCGGGACTAGCGGGAGCTCCTACAATGAGCAGTTCTTC. This encodes CSATGTSGSSYNEQFF.